This T cell receptor beta chain was observed in a study of blood T cell repertoires in COVID-19. Looking at the study overall: Sites in the United States, Italy and Spain provided acute and convalescent COVID-19 samples. Sources were T cells, B-cell-depleted T cells, or PBMCs; the material itself was cDNA or gDNA.

Original handling: By means of reference gene primer amplification, nucleated cell counts were estimated. TCRdb's copy holds only in-frame clones and misses some; the assay was immunoSEQ multiplex PCR. V, J and clone size are those of that table, while D and trimming were read from the DNA. Counted here are roughly 120,000 clones, roughly 90% occurring once; the ten biggest clones make up around 3.6%. V was cut by 0 bases and J by 7 bases, with 20 bases left in between. The CDR3 extends over 16 amino acids. Germline lookup yields CDR1 SGHRS and CDR2 YFSETQ. The genes are TRBV5-1 and TRBJ2-7; TRBD2 is a possible D gene (6 bases). The clonotype was recovered from a man between 45 and 60 years old with active COVID-19. The sequencing sample was made of peripheral blood. The chain's CDR3 is CASSLDPGTRVGEQYF. The CDR3 bases are TGCGCCAGCAGCTTGGACCCCGGGACTCGCGTCGGGGAGCAGTACTTC.